Included here is one TCR beta chain sequence, with context. This specimen comes from a study of blood T cell repertoires in COVID-19. Study information: Acute-phase and convalescent COVID-19 samples originated in the United States, Italy and Spain. From T cells, B-cell-depleted T cells, or PBMCs came the material, which was cDNA or gDNA.

Authors' analysis steps: Counts of nucleated cells, estimated from reference gene primer amplification, were obtained. Some clones are missing from TCRdb's copy, which holds only in-frame ones; the method was immunoSEQ multiplex PCR. V, J and clone size are taken as reported in that table, and D and trimming were inferred from the DNA itself. In the table there are some 60,000 clones, roughly 86% of which are singletons. This receptor was taken from a man aged 65 to 85 with acute or convalescent COVID-19. Sequencing used peripheral blood.

CDR3 region: CASSIGQGGYEQYF. The CDR3 DNA is TGTGCCAGTAGTATCGGGCAGGGGGGTTACGAGCAGTACTTC. The chain couples TRBV19 to TRBJ2-7, with a weak D call TRBD1 (7 bases). Germline CDR1 LNHDA, CDR2 SQIVND (reference sequence). Trimming took off 3 bases at V and 4 bases at J, with 13 bases between the two ends. The CDR3 has 14 amino acids.